A selection of T cell receptor beta chains follows, all from one sample in a study of CD8+ T cells in alopecia areata. Repertoires were generated with immunoSEQ multiplex PCR, while TCRdb's copy carries only in-frame clones and drops some. The sample carries roughly 180,000 clones, about 47% recorded once. The specimen was CD8+ T cells sorted from blood, collected at approximately week 51, from a patient treated with tofacitinib. The receptor set was obtained from a human donor with alopecia areata. CDR3s include the opening cysteine and the closing phenylalanine or tryptophan. The order of the fields is clone size, V gene, D gene, J gene, CDR3 DNA, CDR3 protein. D genes are given only for firm matches. Part of the rows lack a size; the others show once, few, many or a class for expanded clones.

>NA|TRBV13|TRBD1|TRBJ1-1
TGTGCCAGCAGCTCTTCCGGGACAGGGGCAACTGAAGCTTTCTTT
CASSSSGTGATEAFF
>NA|TRBV19|NA|TRBJ2-1
TGTGCCAGTAGTATAGGCAATGAGCAGTTCTTC
CASSIGNEQFF
>few|TRBV13|NA|TRBJ2-5
TGTGCCAGCAGACTGGGACTCCAAGAGACCCAGTACTTC
CASRLGLQETQYF
>NA|TRBV4-1|NA|TRBJ2-2
TGCGCCAGCAGCCTCGAGGGGGGAAACACCGGGGAGCTGTTTTTT
CASSLEGGNTGELFF
>NA|TRBV9|NA|TRBJ1-2
TGTGCCAGCAGCGTAGGTCAGGGAGGCTATGGCTACACCTTC
CASSVGQGGYGYTF
>NA|TRBV5-6|NA|TRBJ2-2
TGTGCCAGCAGCTTGAGGGCCTACACCGGGGAGCTGTTTTTT
CASSLRAYTGELFF
>NA|TRBV10-2|NA|TRBJ2-2
TGCGCCAGCAGTGCGGACACCGGGGAGCTGTTTTTT
CASSADTGELFF
>many|TRBV7-2|TRBD1|TRBJ1-4
TGTGCCAGCAGCGGAGCCCTGACAGGGGCGAGTGAAAAACTGTTTTTT
CASSGALTGASEKLFF
>once|TRBV27|NA|TRBJ2-5
TGTGCCAGCAGTTTCCAAGGGGCGGGGGAGACCCAGTACTTC
CASSFQGAGETQYF
>few|TRBV20-1|NA|TRBJ1-5
TGCAGTGCTAGGGGCAATCAGCCCCAGCATTTT
CSARGNQPQHF
>NA|TRBV4-3|TRBD2|TRBJ2-5
TGCGCCAGCAGCAAACTACTAGCGGTACAAGAGACCCAGTACTTC
CASSKLLAVQETQYF
>once|TRBV28|NA|TRBJ1-1
TGTGCCAGCAGCGCTAGTCGCACTGAAGCTTTCTTT
CASSASRTEAFF
>few|TRBV2|NA|TRBJ1-2
TGTGCCAGCAGTGTACAACCGGTCTATGGCTACACCTTC
CASSVQPVYGYTF
>NA|TRBV7-9|TRBD2|TRBJ2-3
TGTGCCAGCAGAGACCCTAGCGGGGGCCTTACAGATACGCAGTATTTT
CASRDPSGGLTDTQYF
>few|TRBV5-4|TRBD2|TRBJ2-1
TGTGCCAGCAGCTTGCTGGCGGGGGGTGCTAACAATGAGCAGTTCTTC
CASSLLAGGANNEQFF
>few|TRBV11-2|NA|TRBJ2-1
TGTGCCAGCAGCTTAGACCTGGACCTATACAATGAGCAGTTCTTC
CASSLDLDLYNEQFF
>few|TRBV7-9|NA|TRBJ2-1
TGTGCCAGCAGCTTACAGGGCTACAATGAGCAGTTCTTC
CASSLQGYNEQFF
>NA|TRBV7-2|TRBD1|TRBJ2-3
TGTGCCAGCAGCTTCGGACAGGGAGCAGATACGCAGTATTTT
CASSFGQGADTQYF
>NA|TRBV5-4|NA|TRBJ2-7
TGTGCCAGCAGTCAGGACCGCTCCTACGAGCAGTACTTC
CASSQDRSYEQYF
>NA|TRBV19|TRBD1|TRBJ1-1
TGTGCCACCACACCGGGACAGGGGCCGAACACTGAAGCTTTCTTT
CATTPGQGPNTEAFF
>few|TRBV12-5|NA|TRBJ2-5
TGTGCTAGTGGTTTAAGAGGGGCCGGGGAGACCCAGTACTTC
CASGLRGAGETQYF
>NA|TRBV27|NA|TRBJ2-3
TGTGCCAGCAGTTTAAGAGGGGCCCCACATAGCGATACGCAGTATTTT
CASSLRGAPHSDTQYF
>NA|TRBV7-8|TRBD2|TRBJ2-1
TGTGCCAGCAGCCCGCAACTAGCGGGGGGGCCCTTCAATGAGCAGTTCTTC
CASSPQLAGGPFNEQFF
>few|TRBV14|NA|TRBJ1-4
TGTGCCAGCAGCCCCGGCCGGGCCTTTGAGGAAAAACTGTTTTTT
CASSPGRAFEEKLFF
>NA|TRBV7-6|NA|TRBJ2-2
TGTGCCAGCAGCCCGAGGATCGCGGGGACCGCGAACACCGGGGAGCTGTTTTTT
CASSPRIAGTANTGELFF
>NA|TRBV5-6|NA|TRBJ2-1
TGTGCCAGCAGCTTGGAGACGGGGACATCCTACAATGAGCAGTTCTTC
CASSLETGTSYNEQFF
>once|TRBV4-2|NA|TRBJ2-7
TGTGCCAGCAGCTCCCAAGGCGAGCAGTACTTC
CASSSQGEQYF
>NA|TRBV30|NA|TRBJ1-2
TGTGCCTGGAACCCAGGGGCGATCCCCTATGGCTACACCTTC
CAWNPGAIPYGYTF
>few|TRBV11-2|NA|TRBJ2-3
TGTGCCAGCAGCCCCCCCGGGGCAGATACGCAGTATTTT
CASSPPGADTQYF
>NA|TRBV2|NA|TRBJ1-2
TGTGCCAGCAGTGATCCAGTAGGAGATGGCTACACCTTC
CASSDPVGDGYTF
>NA|TRBV30|NA|TRBJ1-1
TGTGCCTGGAGTGTAGGGTTCGGGATGGGTTCTGAAGCTTTCTTT
CAWSVGFGMGSEAFF
>few|TRBV7-6|TRBD1|TRBJ1-1
TGTGCCAGCAGCCCGGTTATCCCCGGGACAGGGACTGAAGCTTTCTTT
CASSPVIPGTGTEAFF
>few|TRBV6-4|NA|TRBJ1-5
TGTGCCAGCAGTGTGGGAGAGAATCAGCCCCAGCATTTT
CASSVGENQPQHF
>few|TRBV14|NA|TRBJ1-6
TGTGCCAGCAGCGGAAGAGGACTCGTGGATTCACCCCTCCACTTT
CASSGRGLVDSPLHF
>few|TRBV2|NA|TRBJ2-5
TGTGCCAGCATCGGGCCAGGGGGGGATCATATCCTCCAAGAGACCCAGTACTTC
CASIGPGGDHILQETQYF
>few|TRBV6-5|NA|TRBJ2-1
TGTGCCACCTACGCTTACAATGAGCAGTTCTTC
CATYAYNEQFF
>few|TRBV11-2|TRBD1|TRBJ2-5
TGTGCCAGCAGCAAGACAGGGTTTGAGACCCAGTACTTC
CASSKTGFETQYF
>NA|TRBV5-1|NA|TRBJ2-5
TGCGCCAGCAGCTTGCGTTCCGGGCAAGAGACCCAGTACTTC
CASSLRSGQETQYF
>NA|TRBV13|TRBD1|TRBJ2-4
TGTGCCAGCAGCCCCCGTCCAGGGGGCAGGGTAAACATTCAGTACTTC
CASSPRPGGRVNIQYF
>NA|TRBV7-9|NA|TRBJ2-5
TGTGCCAGCAGCCAAGACCCCCAAGAGACCCAGTACTTC
CASSQDPQETQYF
>few|TRBV4-1|NA|TRBJ1-5
TGCGCCAGCAGCCAAGGTGGGGCGCGAGAACAGCCCCAGCATTTT
CASSQGGAREQPQHF
>few|TRBV10-3|NA|TRBJ1-2
TGTGCCATCAGTGAAGGAGACTTAATTAGAGGCTACACCTTC
CAISEGDLIRGYTF